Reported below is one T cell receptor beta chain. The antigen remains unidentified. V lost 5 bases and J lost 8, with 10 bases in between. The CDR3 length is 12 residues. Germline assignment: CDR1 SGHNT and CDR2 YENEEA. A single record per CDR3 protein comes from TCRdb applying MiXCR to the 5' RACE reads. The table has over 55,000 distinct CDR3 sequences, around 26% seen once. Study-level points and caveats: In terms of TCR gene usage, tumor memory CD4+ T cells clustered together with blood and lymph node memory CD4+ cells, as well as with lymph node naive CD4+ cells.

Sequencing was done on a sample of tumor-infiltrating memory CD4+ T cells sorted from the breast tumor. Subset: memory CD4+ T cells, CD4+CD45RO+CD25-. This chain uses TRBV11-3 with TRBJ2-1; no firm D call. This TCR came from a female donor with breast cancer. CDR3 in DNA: TGTGCCAGCAGCCCCGCAAGGGATGAGCAGTTCTTC. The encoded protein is CASSPARDEQFF.